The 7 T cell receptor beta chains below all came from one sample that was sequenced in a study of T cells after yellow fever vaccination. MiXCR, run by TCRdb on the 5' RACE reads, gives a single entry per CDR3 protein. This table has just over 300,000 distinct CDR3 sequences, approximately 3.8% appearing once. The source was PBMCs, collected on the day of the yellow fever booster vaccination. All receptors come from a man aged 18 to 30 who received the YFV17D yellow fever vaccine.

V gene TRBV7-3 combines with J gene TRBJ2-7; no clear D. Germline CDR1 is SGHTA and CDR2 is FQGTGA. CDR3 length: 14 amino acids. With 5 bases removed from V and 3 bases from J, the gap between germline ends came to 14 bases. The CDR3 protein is CASSRIKRRYEQYV. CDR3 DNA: TGTGCCAGCAGCCGGATAAAGCGCCGCTACGAGCAGTACGTC.

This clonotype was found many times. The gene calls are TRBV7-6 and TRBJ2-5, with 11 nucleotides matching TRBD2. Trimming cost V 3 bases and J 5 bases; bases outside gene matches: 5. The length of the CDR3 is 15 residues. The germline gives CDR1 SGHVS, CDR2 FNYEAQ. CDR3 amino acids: CASSFRLAGQETQYF. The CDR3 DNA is TGTGCCAGCAGCTTCCGACTAGCGGGGCAGGAGACCCAGTACTTC.

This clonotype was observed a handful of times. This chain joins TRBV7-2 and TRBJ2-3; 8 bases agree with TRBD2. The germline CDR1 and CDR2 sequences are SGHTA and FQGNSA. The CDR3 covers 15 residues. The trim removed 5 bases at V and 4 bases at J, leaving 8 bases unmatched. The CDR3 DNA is TGTGCCAGCAGCCCATTCGGGGGGGCTTCAGATACGCAGTATTTT. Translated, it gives CASSPFGGASDTQYF.

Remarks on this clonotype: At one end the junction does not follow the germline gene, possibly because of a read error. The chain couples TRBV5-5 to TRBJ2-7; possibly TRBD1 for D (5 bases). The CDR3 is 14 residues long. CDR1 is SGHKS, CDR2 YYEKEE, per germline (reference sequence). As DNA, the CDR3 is TGTGCCAGCAGCTTGGATGGGGCGGCCTACGAGCAGAACTTC. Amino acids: CASSLDGAAYEQNF.

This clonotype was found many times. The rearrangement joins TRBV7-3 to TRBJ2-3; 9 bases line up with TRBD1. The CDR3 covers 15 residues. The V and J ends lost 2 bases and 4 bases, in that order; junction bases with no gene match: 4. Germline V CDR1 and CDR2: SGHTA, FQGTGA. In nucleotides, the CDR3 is TGTGCCAGCAGCTTATGGGACAGGGATCCAGATACGCAGTATTTT. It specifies CASSLWDRDPDTQYF.

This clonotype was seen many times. For the CDR3, the DNA is TGTGCCAGCAGTACATTTGCGGGGGGGTACACAGATACGCAGTATTTT. Protein sequence: CASSTFAGGYTDTQYF. The chain has TRBV2 and TRBJ2-3; the match to TRBD2 covers 9 bases. Germline CDR1 SNHLY, CDR2 FYNNEI. V lost 5 bases to trimming and J lost 2 bases; unmatched junction nucleotides: 8. This CDR3 spans 16 amino acids.

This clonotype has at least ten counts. In DNA, the CDR3 is TGTGCCACCAGTGGTGGTAGCGGGACTAGCACAGATACGCAGTATTTT. Translation: CATSGGSGTSTDTQYF. J is TRBJ2-3 and V is TRBV24-1; 8 bases are shared with TRBD2. CDR1 is KGHDR, CDR2 SFDVKD, per germline. The CDR3 contains 16 residues. The ends lost 5 bases at V and 0 bases at J; junction bases unmatched: 6.